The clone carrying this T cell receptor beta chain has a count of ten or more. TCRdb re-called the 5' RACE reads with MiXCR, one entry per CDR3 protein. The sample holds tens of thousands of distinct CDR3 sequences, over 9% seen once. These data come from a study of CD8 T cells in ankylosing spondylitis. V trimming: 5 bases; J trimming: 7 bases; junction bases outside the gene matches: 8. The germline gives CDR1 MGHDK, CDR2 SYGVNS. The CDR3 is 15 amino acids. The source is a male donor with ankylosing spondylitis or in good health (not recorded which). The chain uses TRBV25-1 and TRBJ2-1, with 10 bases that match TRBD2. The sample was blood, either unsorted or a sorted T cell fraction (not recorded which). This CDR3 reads CASSLPLAGANEQFF. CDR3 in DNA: TGTGCCAGCAGTCTACCCCTAGCGGGAGCTAATGAGCAGTTCTTC.